Below, 26 T cell receptor beta chains from the same sample are listed, as sequenced in a study of CD8+ T cells in alopecia areata. As the sequencing template, cDNA was produced by extracting RNA and reverse transcribing it. Using immunoSEQ multiplex PCR, the repertoire was profiled, and TCRdb retains in-frame clones only, with some absent. The sample has 160,000 or so clones, around 71% seen once; the top ten hold over 9.5%. The material was CD8+ T cells sorted from blood, obtained at week 0. These receptors all stem from a human donor with alopecia areata.

Only a few counts were recorded for this clone. The CDR3 region has the DNA TGTGCCAGCAGCTTACTCTTTTCGGTGAGCTCTGGAAACACCATATATTTT. Its protein product is CASSLLFSVSSGNTIYF. The V and J genes are TRBV7-9 and TRBJ1-3; D not resolved. V lost 2 bases to trimming and J lost 0 bases, with 14 bases between them. The CDR3 runs 17 residues. Per the germline V gene, CDR1 is SEHNR and CDR2 is FQNEAQ (reference sequence). Based on the CDR3 plus reference TRBV7-9 and TRBJ1-3, the full variable domain is DTGVSQNPRHKITKRGQNVTFRCDPISEHNRLYWYRQTLGQGPEFLTYFQNEAQLEKSRLLSDRFSAERPKGSFSTLEIQRTEQGDSAMYLCASSLLFSVSSGNTIYFGEGSWLTVV.

CDR3 amino acids: CAIRQGARAFF. CDR3 sequence (DNA): TGTGCCATCAGACAGGGAGCGAGGGCTTTCTTT. V and J are TRBV10-3 and TRBJ1-1; perhaps TRBD1 as D (6 bases). Germline loops: CDR1 ENHRY, CDR2 SYGVKD. The CDR3 runs 11 residues. Trimming left V 6 bases short and J 11 bases short, with 13 bases between.

The chain carries TRBV13 and TRBJ2-1; 7 bases agree with TRBD2. Germline CDR1 reads PRHDT; CDR2 reads FYEKMQ (reference sequence). CDR3 length equals 15 residues. V shed 2 bases and J 7 bases; nucleotides not matched to a gene: 8. The CDR3 region has the DNA TGTGCCAGCAGCTTAAGGCGGGAGTCCTTAAATGAGCAGTTCTTC. Protein product: CASSLRRESLNEQFF.

The CDR3 bases are TGTGCCAGCAGCGACAGGGCAGAGACCTTGAACACTGAAGCTTTCTTT. Protein: CASSDRAETLNTEAFF. The chain recombines TRBV9 with TRBJ1-1; possible D gene TRBD1, 6 bases. This CDR3 has 16 amino acids. CDR1 is SGDLS, CDR2 YYNGEE, per germline. V was cut by 3 bases and J by 0 bases, with 15 bases left in between. The variable domain in full, completed from reference TRBV9 and TRBJ1-1, reads DSGVTQTPKHLITATGQRVTLRCSPRSGDLSVYWYQQSLDQGLQFLIQYYNGEERAKGNILERFSAQQFPDLHSELNLSSLELGDSALYFCASSDRAETLNTEAFFGQGTRLTVV.

This clone was counted a few times. Different DNA sequences within this sample yield the same CDR3. The chain joins TRBV29-1 to TRBJ1-3; D is ambiguous. This CDR3 comprises 13 residues. V was pared by 3 bases and J by 1 base, with 7 bases between. Germline V lookup: CDR1 SQVTM, CDR2 ANQGSEA. The CDR3 sequence is CSVDSGSGNTIYF. CDR3 nucleotide sequence: TGCAGCGTTGATTCAGGTTCTGGAAACACCATATATTTT.

The V gene is TRBV4-1, the J gene TRBJ1-2; no definite D call. V lost 3 bases, J lost 0 bases, and 11 bases lay in between. Germline V gene lookup returns CDR1 MGHRA and CDR2 YSYEKL. The CDR3 has 15 amino acids. DNA of the CDR3: TGCGCCAGCAGCCAGGAGGACGGTTCTAACTATGGCTACACCTTC. Translating it yields CASSQEDGSNYGYTF.

The chain recombines TRBV5-1 with TRBJ2-3; D unresolved. This CDR3 contains 16 residues. The germline gives CDR1 SGHRS, CDR2 YFSETQ. V dropped 0 bases and J dropped 3 bases, with 14 bases sitting between them. Here the CDR3 DNA reads TGCGCCAGCAGCTTGGCTAACACCCCAGCGACAGATACGCAGTATTTT. Its protein product is CASSLANTPATDTQYF.

The V gene is TRBV5-1, the J gene TRBJ2-5; no firm D call. The V end lost 0 bases, the J end lost 1 base, and 7 bases lay between the germline ends. The germline V gene has CDR1 SGHRS and CDR2 YFSETQ. There are 14 residues in the CDR3. The CDR3 DNA reads TGCGCCAGCAGCTTGGCCGGGTTCCAAGAGACCCAGTACTTC. Its protein is CASSLAGFQETQYF.

This clone was counted between two and nine times. V is TRBV4-1 and J is TRBJ1-1; 8 nucleotides match TRBD1. V lost 4 bases to trimming and J lost 7 bases; unmatched junction nucleotides: 8. The CDR3 totals 14 residues. The germline V gene encodes CDR1 MGHRA and CDR2 YSYEKL. This CDR3 is CASSRRPGQVEAFF. The CDR3 DNA reads TGCGCCAGCAGCCGCCGACCGGGACAGGTTGAAGCTTTCTTT.

V usage is TRBV2 and J usage is TRBJ2-1; D not resolved. The V gene's germline CDR1 is SNHLY and CDR2 FYNNEI. There are 10 residues in the CDR3. Trimming left V 7 bases short and J 6 bases short, with 4 bases between. The CDR3 bases are TGTGCCAGCATTATCAATGAGCAGTTCTTC. Translation: CASIINEQFF.

The rearrangement uses TRBV29-1 and TRBJ2-1; 10 nucleotides line up with TRBD1. This CDR3 region has 14 residues. The V gene end was trimmed by 5 bases and the J gene end by 2 bases; junction bases not matched to a gene: 3. Germline CDR1 and CDR2: SQVTM and ANQGSEA. DNA of the CDR3: TGCAGCGTTCCCGGGACAGGGGCCTACAATGAGCAGTTCTTC. The encoded protein is CSVPGTGAYNEQFF.

The chain is built from TRBV15 and TRBJ2-5, with 8 bases that match TRBD1. Trimming at V came to 2 bases and at J to 4 bases, leaving 3 bases not matched to a gene. The CDR3 contains 14 residues. Germline-derived CDR1 and CDR2 are LNHNV and YYDKDF (reference sequence). The CDR3 DNA is TGTGCCACCAGCAGACTTGACAGGGGAGAGACCCAGTACTTC. It encodes CATSRLDRGETQYF.

The V and J genes are TRBV6-6 and TRBJ2-2, with a tentative D call TRBD2 (5 bases). Germline V gene sequence: CDR1 MNHNY, CDR2 SVGAGI (reference sequence). V lost 2 bases, J lost 5 bases, and 12 bases lay in between. This CDR3 spans 15 amino acids. This CDR3 reads CASSYIGGGTGELFF. In DNA form, the CDR3 reads TGTGCCAGCAGTTACATCGGTGGCGGGACCGGGGAGCTGTTTTTT.

The CDR3 sequence: CASSWEGHGETQYF. In DNA, the CDR3 is TGTGCCAGCAGCTGGGAGGGACACGGAGAGACCCAGTACTTC. The chain uses TRBV7-9 and TRBJ2-5, with D possibly matching TRBD2 (7 bases). This CDR3 has 14 residues. V was shortened by 4 bases and J by 4 bases, with 13 bases between the two germline ends. Per the germline V gene, CDR1 is SEHNR and CDR2 is FQNEAQ (reference sequence). The full variable domain, with the rest looked up from reference TRBV7-9 and TRBJ2-5, is DTGVSQNPRHKITKRGQNVTFRCDPISEHNRLYWYRQTLGQGPEFLTYFQNEAQLEKSRLLSDRFSAERPKGSFSTLEIQRTEQGDSAMYLCASSWEGHGETQYFGPGTRLLVL.

V is TRBV30 and J is TRBJ1-2; D call uncertain. Germline V gives CDR1 GTSNPN, CDR2 SVGIG (reference sequence). The CDR3 has 12 amino acids. The V and J ends lost 7 bases and 8 bases respectively, with 17 bases between them. The CDR3 DNA reads TGTGCCTCGGGCCCCCTATCGGGGGGCTACACCTTC. Protein product: CASGPLSGGYTF.

This clone was found a few times. CDR3 residues: CAKLGGSGNTIYF. The CDR3 nucleotides read TGTGCCAAACTCGGGGGCTCTGGAAACACCATATATTTT. The V gene is TRBV2, the J gene TRBJ1-3; possibly TRBD1 for D (5 bases). Germline V gene data show CDR1 as SNHLY and CDR2 as FYNNEI. CDR3 length equals 13 residues. V lost 10 bases and J 0 bases, leaving 10 bases between the germline ends.

This chain uses TRBV9 with TRBJ2-7, with 9 nucleotides matching TRBD1. There are 15 residues in the CDR3. Trimming at V came to 4 bases and at J to 5 bases, leaving 10 bases not matched to a gene. Germline V gene data show CDR1 as SGDLS and CDR2 as YYNGEE. DNA for the CDR3: TGTGCCAGCAGCCCCTGGGACAGGGCATCTGACGAGCAGTACTTC. Protein sequence: CASSPWDRASDEQYF.

The chain employs TRBV29-1 and TRBJ2-7; 7 bases align to TRBD1. Germline V gene sequence: CDR1 SQVTM, CDR2 ANQGSEA. V trimming: 0 bases; J trimming: 0 bases; junction bases outside the gene matches: 8. There are 16 residues in the CDR3. CDR3 DNA sequence: TGCAGCGTTGAAGATAGCGCGACAGGGTACTCCTACGAGCAGTACTTC. This gives the protein CSVEDSATGYSYEQYF.

V and J are TRBV30 and TRBJ1-5; 8 bases align to TRBD1. The CDR3 is made up of 13 amino acids. Trimming took 2 bases from V and 6 from J; bases not matched to a gene: 3. CDR1 is GTSNPN, CDR2 SVGIG, per germline (reference sequence). DNA of the CDR3: TGTGCCTGGAGTCAGGGGGCGTCTCAGCCCCAGCATTTT. It yields the protein CAWSQGASQPQHF.

Details on this clone: This sample includes further DNA sequences coding for the same CDR3. Here the CDR3 reads CAWSPTGEQYF. In nucleotides, the CDR3 is TGTGCCTGGAGTCCCACGGGGGAGCAGTACTTC. The gene calls are TRBV30 and TRBJ2-7; D might be TRBD2 (5 bases). Germline V lookup: CDR1 GTSNPN, CDR2 SVGIG (reference sequence). The V gene lost 2 bases and the J gene lost 7 bases, with 9 bases spanning the gap. This CDR3 has 11 residues. Full variable domain (rest looked up from reference TRBV30 and TRBJ2-7): SQTIHQWPATLVQPVGSPLSLECTVEGTSNPNLYWYRQAAGRGLQLLFYSVGIGQISSEVPQNLSASRPQDRQFILSSKKLLLSDSGFYLCAWSPTGEQYFGPGTRLTVT.

The chain links TRBV7-3 to TRBJ2-3, with 9 bases that match TRBD2. The CDR3 is made up of 17 amino acids. Germline CDR1 is SGHTA and CDR2 is FQGTGA. With V trimmed by 3 bases and J by 4 bases, 11 bases remained unmatched. The CDR3 here is CASSLGTGTSSPDTQYF. The CDR3 DNA reads TGTGCCAGCAGCTTGGGGACCGGGACTAGCAGCCCAGATACGCAGTATTTT.

The genes are TRBV7-3 and TRBJ2-1, with 15 bases aligning to TRBD2. The CDR3 totals 18 residues. Germline-derived CDR1 and CDR2 are SGHTA and FQGTGA. J was trimmed by 0 bases and V by 5 bases; bases with no gene match: 5. The CDR3 bases are TGTGCCAGCAGCGTGGGACTAGCGGGGGGTTTCTCCTACAATGAGCAGTTCTTC. Translated, it gives CASSVGLAGGFSYNEQFF.

This chain links TRBV6-6 with TRBJ2-2; tentatively, D is TRBD2 (6 bases). V lost 10 bases and J lost 1, with 16 bases in between. CDR3 length: 15 residues. Per germline, CDR1 MNHNY and CDR2 SVGAGI (reference sequence). CDR3 in amino acids: CATALGLENTGELFF. In DNA, the CDR3 is TGTGCCACCGCCTTGGGACTGGAGAACACCGGGGAGCTGTTTTTT.

This clone was observed once. The V gene is TRBV7-2, the J gene TRBJ1-6; D is uncertain. This CDR3 is built from 13 residues. V shed 5 bases and J shed 9 bases, with 11 bases lying between them. Germline CDR1 reads SGHTA; CDR2 reads FQGNSA. The CDR3 region is CASSPVGGSPLHF. The CDR3 DNA reads TGTGCCAGCAGCCCGGTAGGAGGTTCACCCCTCCACTTT. The complete variable domain, with remaining parts taken from reference TRBV7-2 and TRBJ1-6, reads GAGVSQSPSNKVTEKGKDVELRCDPISGHTALYWYRQSLGQGLEFLIYFQGNSAPDKSGLPSDRFSAERTGGSVSTLTIQRTQQEDSAVYLCASSPVGGSPLHFGNGTRLTVT.

The sample holds a few counts of this clone. The J gene is TRBJ2-7, the V gene TRBV7-9; D is possibly TRBD1 (6 bases). The germline CDR1 and CDR2 sequences are SEHNR and FQNEAQ (reference sequence). The CDR3 is 13 amino acids. Trimming took 5 bases from V and 3 from J, leaving 11 bases between them. This chain's CDR3 is CASSPTGFYEQYF. The CDR3 DNA reads as TGTGCCAGCAGCCCGACAGGATTCTACGAGCAGTACTTC. Supplemented by reference TRBV7-9 and TRBJ2-7, the full variable domain reads DTGVSQNPRHKITKRGQNVTFRCDPISEHNRLYWYRQTLGQGPEFLTYFQNEAQLEKSRLLSDRFSAERPKGSFSTLEIQRTEQGDSAMYLCASSPTGFYEQYFGPGTRLTVT.

The chain combines TRBV6-5 with TRBJ2-6; D remains unclear. Germline V gene sequence: CDR1 MNHEY, CDR2 SVGAGI. The V end lost 5 bases, the J end lost 0 bases, and 8 bases lay between the germline ends. The CDR3 loop spans 15 amino acids. The CDR3 loop reads CASSQINSGANVLTF. The CDR3 DNA sequence: TGTGCCAGCAGTCAGATTAACTCTGGGGCCAACGTCCTGACTTTC.